The 16 T cell receptor beta chains below were found in one sample sequenced in a study of blood T cell repertoires in COVID-19. Only in-frame clones appear in the TCRdb table, and some are missing; sequencing was by immunoSEQ multiplex PCR. The sample contains some 230,000 clones, 75% to 90% of which appear only once. The sample taken for sequencing was PBMCs or T cells enriched from blood (not recorded which). The source is a woman between 18 and 30 years old in a cohort exposed to, infected with or recovered from COVID-19 (not recorded which).

CDR3 sequence: CASSLETSRGHNEQFF. CDR3 nucleotide sequence: TGTGCCAGCTCACTGGAGACTAGTCGGGGCCACAATGAGCAGTTCTTC. The chain uses TRBV18 and TRBJ2-1, with D perhaps TRBD2 (6 bases). Trimming removed 4 bases at V and 5 bases at J, with 18 bases between. CDR3 size: 16 residues. CDR1 and CDR2 (germline): KGHSH, LQKENI.

This chain uses TRBV19 with TRBJ1-3; tentative D call: TRBD1 (6 bases). Germline V gene sequence: CDR1 LNHDA, CDR2 SQIVND (reference sequence). V was cut by 6 bases and J by 4 bases, with 13 bases left in between. The CDR3 consists of 14 residues. The DNA for the CDR3 is TGTGCCAGTAGCCCGGACAGCGACGGAAACACCATATATTTT. It translates to CASSPDSDGNTIYF.

V and J are TRBV5-1 and TRBJ2-1; perhaps TRBD2 as D (5 bases). The CDR3 extends over 15 amino acids. Germline V gene lookup returns CDR1 SGHRS and CDR2 YFSETQ. V lost 4 bases and J lost 4, with 15 bases in between. The CDR3 loop is CASSALSSEYNEQFF. CDR3 coding DNA: TGCGCCAGCAGCGCACTAAGTAGCGAGTACAATGAGCAGTTCTTC.

The chain carries TRBV20-1 and TRBJ2-1; 11 nucleotides agree with TRBD2. V lost 3 bases and J lost 8; bases outside the gene matches: 12. The V gene's germline CDR1 is DFQATT and CDR2 SNEGSKA (reference sequence). The CDR3 contains 16 residues. CDR3 region: CSASPRASGRTDEQFF. In DNA form, the CDR3 reads TGCAGTGCTAGTCCACGAGCTAGCGGGAGGACCGATGAGCAGTTCTTC.

The chain carries TRBV7-9 and TRBJ2-7, with a weak D call TRBD1 (5 bases). The length of the CDR3 is 16 residues. V dropped 3 bases and J dropped 2 bases, with 17 bases sitting between them. From germline, CDR1 is SEHNR and CDR2 FQNEAQ (reference sequence). The DNA for the CDR3 is TGTGCCAGCAGCTTTCTCGGCGTAAGGGGCCCCTACGAGCAGTACTTC. Translating it yields CASSFLGVRGPYEQYF.

This clone was counted a single time. V usage is TRBV3-1 (or the pseudogene TRBV3-2) and J usage is TRBJ1-4, with a tentative D call TRBD1 (5 bases). Between the trimmed V and J ends, which lost 0 bases and 8 bases, there was a span of 10 bases. Germline CDR1 and CDR2: LGHDT and YNNKEL (reference sequence). This CDR3 is built from 14 residues. The CDR3, as DNA: TGTGCCAGCAGCCAAGAGGGGGAGGGAGAAAAACTGTTTTTT. Its protein product is CASSQEGEGEKLFF.

The genes are TRBV6-5 and TRBJ2-5; 7 bases align to TRBD1. Germline CDR1 MNHEY, CDR2 SVGAGI. The CDR3 is 13 amino acids. J was trimmed by 5 bases and V by 6 bases; bases with no gene match: 6. The CDR3 bases are TGTGCCAGCAGAGTAGGGGGCAAGGAGACCCAGTACTTC. Residues: CASRVGGKETQYF.

The gene calls are TRBV11-3 and TRBJ2-3; D unresolved. In germline, CDR1 is SGHNT, CDR2 YENEEA. The CDR3 contains 14 residues. Deletions cut 6 bases from V and 0 bases from J, with 10 bases between. For the CDR3, the DNA is TGTGCCAGCAGTTACTTATCCAGCACAGATACGCAGTATTTT. Amino acids: CASSYLSSTDTQYF. Full variable domain (missing parts from reference TRBV11-3 and TRBJ2-3): EAGVVQSPRYKIIEKKQPVAFWCNPISGHNTLYWYLQNLGQGPELLIRYENEEAVDDSQLPKDRFSAERLKGVDSTLKIQPAELGDSAVYLCASSYLSSTDTQYFGPGTRLTVL.

The chain recombines TRBV25-1 with TRBJ1-3; D is uncertain. Germline values: CDR1 MGHDK, CDR2 SYGVNS. V lost 5 bases, J lost 1 base, and 9 bases lay in between. CDR3 length: 14 amino acids. The CDR3 sequence: CASSNSGSGNTIYF. The CDR3 DNA is TGTGCCAGCAGTAATTCGGGGTCTGGAAACACCATATATTTT. Combining the CDR3 with reference TRBV25-1 and TRBJ1-3 gives the whole variable domain EADIYQTPRYLVIGTGKKITLECSQTMGHDKMYWYQQDPGMELHLIHYSYGVNSTEKGDLSSESTVSRIRTEHFPLTLESARPSHTSQYLCASSNSGSGNTIYFGEGSWLTVV.

V and J are TRBV19 and TRBJ1-1; the match to TRBD1 covers 7 bases. The length of the CDR3 is 13 residues. The germline gives CDR1 LNHDA, CDR2 SQIVND (reference sequence). Losses at the gene ends were 5 bases for V and 7 bases for J; bases not matched to a gene: 7. The chain's CDR3 is CASSHPGDSEAFF. The CDR3 DNA follows: TGTGCCAGTAGTCATCCTGGGGACAGTGAAGCTTTCTTT.

This CDR3 is CASSSRAPQTQETQYF. The CDR3 nucleotides are TGTGCCAGCAGCTCCAGGGCCCCGCAAACCCAAGAGACCCAGTACTTC. This sequence joins TRBV7-9 and TRBJ2-5; D might be TRBD1 (5 bases). V lost 4 bases to trimming and J lost 1 base, with 16 bases between them. Germline V CDR1 and CDR2: SEHNR, FQNEAQ (reference sequence). This CDR3 comprises 16 residues.

V gene TRBV5-1 combines with J gene TRBJ2-5; 9 bases are a match to TRBD2. This CDR3 contains 16 residues. Germline trimming cut 2 bases from V and 8 bases from J; bases unmatched to any gene: 13. Germline V lookup: CDR1 SGHRS, CDR2 YFSETQ. DNA of the CDR3: TGCGCCAGCAGCTTCTATGATAGCGGGGGCCCCAGAACCCAGTACTTC. The encoded protein is CASSFYDSGGPRTQYF.

The chain is built from TRBV11-1 and TRBJ1-1; D is perhaps TRBD1 (6 bases). The germline V gene encodes CDR1 SGHAT and CDR2 FQDESV (reference sequence). CDR3 length: 13 amino acids. The V gene lost 4 bases and the J gene lost 2 bases, with 8 bases spanning the gap. As DNA, the CDR3 is TGTGCCAGCAGCTGGACAGTTAACACTGAAGCTTTCTTT. Amino acid sequence: CASSWTVNTEAFF.

J is TRBJ1-1 and V is TRBV30; tentatively, D is TRBD1 (5 bases). The CDR3 sequence is 13 residues long. The germline V and J ends were trimmed by 2 bases and 4 bases, with 11 bases remaining between them. Germline assignment: CDR1 GTSNPN and CDR2 SVGIG (reference sequence). This CDR3 reads CAWSRTQVTEAFF. The CDR3 DNA follows: TGTGCCTGGAGTAGGACACAAGTCACTGAAGCTTTCTTT. Using reference TRBV30 and TRBJ1-1 for the parts outside the CDR3, the full variable domain is SQTIHQWPATLVQPVGSPLSLECTVEGTSNPNLYWYRQAAGRGLQLLFYSVGIGQISSEVPQNLSASRPQDRQFILSSKKLLLSDSGFYLCAWSRTQVTEAFFGQGTRLTVV.

The chain carries TRBV7-6 and TRBJ2-2; no clear D. CDR3 length equals 12 residues. CDR1 and CDR2 from the germline V gene are SGHVS and FNYEAQ. Trimming removed 5 bases from V and 7 bases from J, with 8 bases in between. CDR3 sequence: CASSPQDGELFF. CDR3 in DNA: TGTGCCAGCAGCCCACAAGACGGGGAGCTGTTTTTT.

This rearrangement joins TRBV30 to TRBJ2-3, with D possibly matching TRBD1 (6 bases). The CDR3 loop spans 15 amino acids. The ends were cut back, 1 base at V and 0 bases at J, with 11 bases in the middle. The germline gives CDR1 GTSNPN, CDR2 SVGIG (reference sequence). This chain's CDR3 is CAWSETGASTDTQYF. In DNA form, the CDR3 reads TGTGCCTGGAGTGAGACAGGAGCTAGCACAGATACGCAGTATTTT.